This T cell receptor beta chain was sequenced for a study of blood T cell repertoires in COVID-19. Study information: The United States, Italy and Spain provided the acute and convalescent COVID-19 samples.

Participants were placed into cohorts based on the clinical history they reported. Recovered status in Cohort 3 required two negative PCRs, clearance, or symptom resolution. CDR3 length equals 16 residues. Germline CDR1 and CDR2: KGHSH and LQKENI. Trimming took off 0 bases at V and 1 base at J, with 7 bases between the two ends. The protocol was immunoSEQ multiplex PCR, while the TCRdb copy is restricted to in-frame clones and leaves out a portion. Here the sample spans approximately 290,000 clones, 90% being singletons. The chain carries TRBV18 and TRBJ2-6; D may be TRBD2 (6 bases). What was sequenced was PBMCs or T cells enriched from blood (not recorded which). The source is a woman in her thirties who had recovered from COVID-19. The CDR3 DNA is TGTGCCAGCTCACCACCGGGGGGATCTGGGGCCAACGTCCTGACTTTC. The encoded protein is CASSPPGGSGANVLTF.